This is a list of T cell receptor beta chains from one sample in a study of cytomegalovirus exposure and HLA in healthy donors. Method: immunoSEQ multiplex PCR; TCRdb's copy keeps in-frame clones and lacks some. The data show over 150,000 clones, with 79% seen just once and 2.1% held by the top ten. The sequenced material came from PBMCs. These receptors were taken from a man aged 35-49 years in good health and CMV-seronegative. The CDR3 runs from the conserved cysteine through the conserved F or W. Fields, in order: V gene, clone size, J gene, D gene, CDR3 DNA, CDR3 protein. The D gene is left open where the match is weak. Clone size is not always given. Where it is, it says once, few, many or a class for expanded clones.

>TRBV5-1|NA|TRBJ1-1|NA
TGCGCCAGCAGCTTGGAAACGGGGGTAAACACTGAAGCTTTCTTT
CASSLETGVNTEAFF
>TRBV28|NA|TRBJ2-2|TRBD1
TGTGCCAGCAGTTTCTTACCACAGGGGGCCGGGGAGCTGTTTTTT
CASSFLPQGAGELFF
>TRBV7-8|NA|TRBJ2-5|NA
TGTGCCAGCAGCCCTGTGACCCCAGAGGCCCAGTACTTC
CASSPVTPEAQYF
>TRBV14|NA|TRBJ1-2|TRBD1
TGTGCCAGCAGCCACTCGGACAGGGACCCTGGCTACACCTTC
CASSHSDRDPGYTF
>TRBV21-1|few|TRBJ2-1|NA
TGTGCCAGCAGCAGCTTAGCGGATAATGAGCAGTTCTTC
CASSSLADNEQFF
>TRBV5-1|NA|TRBJ2-2|NA
TGCGCCAGCAGCCTGCTGAGCGGACCTAACACCGGGGAGCTGTTTTTT
CASSLLSGPNTGELFF
>TRBV18|NA|TRBJ2-1|NA
TGTGCCAGCTCACCTATGGGTTGGAGGGTAAAGAGGTACAATGAGCAGTTCTTC
CASSPMGWRVKRYNEQFF
>TRBV29-1|NA|TRBJ2-7|TRBD2
TGCAGCGTTGAACGGGGGGTGGGCGAGCAGTACTTC
CSVERGVGEQYF
>TRBV19|NA|TRBJ1-5|TRBD1
TGTGCCAGTAGTAGCAGGGGGCGCCGGCAGCCCCAGCATTTT
CASSSRGRRQPQHF
>TRBV7-9|once|TRBJ1-1|NA
TGTTCCAGCAGCTTAGTGGGCAGGTTAAACACTGAAGCTTTCTTT
CSSSLVGRLNTEAFF
>TRBV29-1|NA|TRBJ1-2|NA
TGCAGCGGGGGGCCCAGGACTAACTATGGCTACACCTTC
CSGGPRTNYGYTF
>TRBV2|NA|TRBJ2-6|NA
TGTGCCAGCAGTGGTAACAGGGTTCCTGGGGCCAACGGCCTGACTTTC
CASSGNRVPGANGLTF
>TRBV4-1|NA|TRBJ1-1|NA
TGCGCCAGCAGCCGAGGGGGTTTGAACACTGAAGCTTTCTTT
CASSRGGLNTEAFF
>TRBV7-2|once|TRBJ2-1|TRBD2
TGTGCCAGCAGCCATCCTAGCGGGAGGGCCCCCGGGGATGAGCAGTTCTTC
CASSHPSGRAPGDEQFF
>TRBV29-1|NA|TRBJ2-1|TRBD2
TGCAGCGTTGGTAATAGCGGGAGTTTCTCCTCCTACAATGAGCAGTTCTTC
CSVGNSGSFSSYNEQFF
>TRBV4-1|NA|TRBJ2-5|TRBD2
TGCGCCAGCAGCCAAGAGGTGGGGGGCGGGAGGGAGACCCAGTACTTC
CASSQEVGGGRETQYF
>TRBV7-8|NA|TRBJ2-3|NA
TGTGCCAGCCTTAAAACAGATACGCAGTATTTT
CASLKTDTQYF
>TRBV29-1|NA|TRBJ2-5|TRBD1
TGCAGCGCATCAGGGGGCCCGACAGAGACCCAGTACTTC
CSASGGPTETQYF
>TRBV15|NA|TRBJ1-5|NA
TGTGCCACCAGCAGCCACAGGAATCAGCCCCAGCATTTT
CATSSHRNQPQHF
>TRBV28|NA|TRBJ2-1|NA
TGTGCCAGCACGATAGCGCCATACAATGAGCAGTTCTTC
CASTIAPYNEQFF
>TRBV5-1|NA|TRBJ2-7|NA
TGCGCCAGCAGTCCCAGTGAGGTTACCGAGCAGTACTTC
CASSPSEVTEQYF